This TCR beta chain was recorded in a study of T cells after yellow fever vaccination. TCRdb reprocessed the 5' RACE reads via MiXCR and lists one record per CDR3 protein. The top ten clones hold over 12% of a sample with hundreds of thousands of distinct CDR3 sequences, approximately 13% of them seen once. V was pared by 2 bases and J by 7 bases, with 5 bases of the junction left unmatched. The CDR3 length is 16 residues. The genes are TRBV12-3 or TRBV12-4 and TRBJ2-1; 13 nucleotides agree with TRBD2. This specimen was PBMCs, taken on the day of the yellow fever booster vaccination. The sequence was collected from a man aged 30-40 years who received the YFV17D yellow fever vaccine. The CDR3 bases are TGTGCCAGCAGTTTACGGACTAGCGGGAGTGGGAATGAGCAGTTCTTC. Translation: CASSLRTSGSGNEQFF.